The table lists the clone carrying this T cell receptor (beta chain) with a few counts. Since all of the isolated RNA was reverse transcribed, expressed TCRB transcripts were what got sequenced. The repertoire was sequenced with immunoSEQ multiplex PCR; TCRdb's copy has only in-frame clones and lacks some. The sample has fewer than 250,000 clones, over 9.5% seen once. This record belongs to a study of beta chain features in type 1 diabetes. The clonotype originates from a woman under 30 in good health. Sequencing input: naive CD4+ T cells from blood.

CDR3 residues: CASSEGAREGGQYF. The CDR3 DNA reads as TGTGCCAGCAGTGAGGGGGCCAGGGAAGGAGGGCAGTACTTC. V gene TRBV6-1 combines with J gene TRBJ2-7; maybe TRBD1 (6 bases). Germline CDR1 reads MNHNS; CDR2 reads SASEGT. V was cut by 3 bases and J by 9 bases, with 18 bases left in between. The CDR3 is 14 amino acids.